What follows are 8 T cell receptor beta chains derived from one specimen sequenced in a study of early T cells in non-severe SARS-CoV-2 infection. MiXCR, applied by TCRdb to the 5' RACE reads, yields one record per CDR3 protein. The data show around 80,000 distinct CDR3 sequences, around 14% seen once. Specimen: whole blood. Receptors were obtained from an adult who was a healthcare worker with PCR-confirmed SARS-CoV-2 infection or an uninfected control (not recorded which).

This clonotype appeared many times. V and J are TRBV20-1 and TRBJ2-3; possibly TRBD1 or TRBD2 for D (5 bases each). The CDR3 runs to 12 residues. Per germline, CDR1 DFQATT and CDR2 SNEGSKA (reference sequence). V dropped 0 bases and J dropped 9 bases, with 10 bases sitting between them. The CDR3 nucleotides read TGCAGTGCTAGAGACGGGGCGGACACGCAGTATTTT. Translating it yields CSARDGADTQYF.

The chain carries TRBV7-9 and TRBJ2-3; perhaps TRBD1 as D (5 bases). The V gene lost 2 bases and the J gene lost 0 bases, with 15 bases spanning the gap. Germline V gene data show CDR1 as SEHNR and CDR2 as FQNEAQ (reference sequence). The CDR3 totals 17 residues. CDR3 sequence (DNA): TGTGCCAGCAGCTTATACCGCGGACACCCTAGCACAGATACGCAGTATTTT. Protein sequence: CASSLYRGHPSTDTQYF.

This clonotype has just a few counts. This chain uses TRBV29-1 with TRBJ1-2; no definite D call. This CDR3 comprises 12 residues. The V end was cut by 1 base, the J end by 4 bases, with 7 bases between. The germline CDR1 and CDR2 sequences are SQVTM and ANQGSEA. The CDR3 bases are TGCAGCGTTGAAGCCGGGCCCTATGGCTACACCTTC. This gives the protein CSVEAGPYGYTF.

This clonotype was seen at least ten times. This chain connects TRBV2 to TRBJ1-5; D not resolved. Trimming stripped 2 bases from V and 8 bases from J, with 4 bases between. This CDR3 is 11 amino acids long. Germline CDR1 is SNHLY and CDR2 is FYNNEI. Here the CDR3 DNA reads TGTGCCAGCAGTGAATCCGAGCCCCAGCATTTT. Translation: CASSESEPQHF.

In this sample, this clonotype turned up a few times. CDR3 residues: CATSRDLPGNGYTF. The CDR3 DNA is TGTGCCACCAGCAGAGATTTGCCAGGCAATGGCTACACCTTC. The V and J genes are TRBV15 and TRBJ1-2, with no clear D. The CDR3 totals 14 residues. The germline V gene encodes CDR1 LNHNV and CDR2 YYDKDF (reference sequence). V was cut by 0 bases and J by 6 bases, with 11 bases left in between.

This clonotype was seen more than once but under ten times. The chain carries TRBV6-6 and TRBJ2-2; a weak D match, TRBD2 (6 bases). Germline CDR1 and CDR2: MNHNY and SVGAGI (reference sequence). This CDR3 contains 13 residues. V was trimmed by 7 bases and J by 1 base, leaving 7 bases between them. CDR3 amino acids: CASTSENTGELFF. CDR3 in DNA: TGTGCCAGCACTAGCGAGAACACCGGGGAGCTGTTTTTT.

The chain uses TRBV20-1 and TRBJ2-1; no clear D. The CDR3 loop spans 15 amino acids. The ends were cut back, 4 bases at V and 4 bases at J, with 17 bases in the middle. CDR1 is DFQATT, CDR2 SNEGSKA, per germline (reference sequence). As DNA, the CDR3 is TGCAGTGCTACCCGCCCCAGGACGAGGTACAATGAGCAGTTCTTC. It codes for CSATRPRTRYNEQFF.

This clonotype was recorded many times. V usage is TRBV18 and J usage is TRBJ2-7; 7 bases match TRBD2. Trimming took 2 bases from V and 0 from J; bases not matched to a gene: 4. The germline gives CDR1 KGHSH, CDR2 LQKENI. The CDR3 is made up of 15 amino acids. The CDR3 sequence: CASSPNGGTSYEQYF. CDR3 coding DNA: TGTGCCAGCTCACCAAACGGGGGGACCTCCTACGAGCAGTACTTC.